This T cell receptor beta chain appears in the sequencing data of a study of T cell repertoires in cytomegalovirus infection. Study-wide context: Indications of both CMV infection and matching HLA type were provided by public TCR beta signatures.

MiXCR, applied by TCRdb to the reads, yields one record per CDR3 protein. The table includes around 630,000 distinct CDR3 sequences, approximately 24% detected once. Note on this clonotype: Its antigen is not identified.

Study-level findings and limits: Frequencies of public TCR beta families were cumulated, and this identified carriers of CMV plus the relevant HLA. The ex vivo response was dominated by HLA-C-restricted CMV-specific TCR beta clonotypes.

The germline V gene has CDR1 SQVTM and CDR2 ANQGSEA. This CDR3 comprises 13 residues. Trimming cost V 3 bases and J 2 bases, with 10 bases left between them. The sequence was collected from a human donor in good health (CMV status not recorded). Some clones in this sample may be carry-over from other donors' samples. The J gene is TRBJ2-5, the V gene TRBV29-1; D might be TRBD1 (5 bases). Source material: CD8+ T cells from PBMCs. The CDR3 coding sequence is TGCAGCGTTGACTTTGACAGTCAAGAGACCCAGTACTTC. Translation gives CSVDFDSQETQYF.